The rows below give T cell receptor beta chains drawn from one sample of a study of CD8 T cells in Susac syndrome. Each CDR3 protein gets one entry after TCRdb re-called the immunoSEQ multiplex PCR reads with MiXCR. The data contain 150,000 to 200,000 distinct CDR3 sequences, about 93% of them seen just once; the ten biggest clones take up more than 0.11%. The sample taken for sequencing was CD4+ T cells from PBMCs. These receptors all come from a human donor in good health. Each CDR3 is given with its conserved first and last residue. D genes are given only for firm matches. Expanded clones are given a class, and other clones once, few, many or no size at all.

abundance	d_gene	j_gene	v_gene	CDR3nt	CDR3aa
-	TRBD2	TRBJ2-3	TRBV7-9	TGTGCCAGCAGCTTATATGCGGGGGGCACAGATACGCAGTATTTT	CASSLYAGGTDTQYF
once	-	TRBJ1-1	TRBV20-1	TGCAGTGCTCCTGGAGAGGTGAACACTGAAGCTTTCTTT	CSAPGEVNTEAFF
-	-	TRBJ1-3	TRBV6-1	TGTGCCAGCAGTCCCGGGAGAGGGAGGGGTGGAAACACCATATATTTT	CASSPGRGRGGNTIYF
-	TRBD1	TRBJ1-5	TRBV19	TGTGCCAGTAGCCCTCAGGGGGGCGTACGGCCCCAGCATTTT	CASSPQGGVRPQHF
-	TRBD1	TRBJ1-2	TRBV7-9	TGTGCCACTCAGGGGGCGCCTAATGGCTACACCTTC	CATQGAPNGYTF
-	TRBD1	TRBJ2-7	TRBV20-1	TGCAGTGCTGGGAACAGGGGCAACTCCTACGAGCAGTACTTC	CSAGNRGNSYEQYF
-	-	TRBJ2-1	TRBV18	TGTGCCAGCTCACCACCTCCGGGGGACTCCTACAATGAGCAGTTCTTC	CASSPPPGDSYNEQFF
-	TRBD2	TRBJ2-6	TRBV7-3	TGTGCCAGCAGCTCTTCTAGCGGCGCCGGCGTCCTGACTTTC	CASSSSSGAGVLTF
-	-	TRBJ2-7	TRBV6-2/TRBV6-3	TGTGCCACCGGACAGGACTACTACGAGCAGTACTTC	CATGQDYYEQYF
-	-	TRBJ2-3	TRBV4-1	TGCGCCAGCAGCCAAGATCAGGGCCTAGACTCCACAGATACGCAGTATTTT	CASSQDQGLDSTDTQYF
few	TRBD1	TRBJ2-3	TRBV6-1	TGTGCCAGCAGTGCCTTAACAGGGGGAGATACGCAGTATTTT	CASSALTGGDTQYF
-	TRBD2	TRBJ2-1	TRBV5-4	TGTGCCAGCAGCTTGGAGTTCTCGACTAGCGGGGGGACCTTGGTGAAGTTCTTC	CASSLEFSTSGGTLVKFF
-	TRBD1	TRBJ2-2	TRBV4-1	TGCGCCAGCAGCCAAGACCCAACAGGGGACGGAGGTAGCGGGGAGCTGTTTTTT	CASSQDPTGDGGSGELFF
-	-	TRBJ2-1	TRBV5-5	TGTGCCAGCAGAACCGGGCCTCTCGACCCGAATGAGCAGTTCTTC	CASRTGPLDPNEQFF
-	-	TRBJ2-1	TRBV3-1	TGTGCCAGCAGCCCCCTCGACATTGCCAATGAGCAGTTCTTC	CASSPLDIANEQFF
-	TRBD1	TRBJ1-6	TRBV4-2	TGTGCCAGCAGCCAAGAACAGGGGTCTGGAAATTCACCCCTCCACTTT	CASSQEQGSGNSPLHF
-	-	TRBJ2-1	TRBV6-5	TGTGCCAGCAGTTTGGGGACCCCATCCTCCTACAATGAGCAGTTCTTC	CASSLGTPSSYNEQFF
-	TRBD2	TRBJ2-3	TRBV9	TGTGCCAGCAGCGTCAACCCCGGGACTAGCGGCACAGATACGCAGTATTTT	CASSVNPGTSGTDTQYF
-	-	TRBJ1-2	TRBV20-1	TGCAGTGCTAGTGGGGGGTCCTATGGCTACACCTTC	CSASGGSYGYTF
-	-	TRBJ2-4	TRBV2	TGTGCCAGCAGTTCCTCGATTGAAGGGGGACGGTACTTC	CASSSSIEGGRYF
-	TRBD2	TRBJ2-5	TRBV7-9	TGTGCCAGCAGCTTACCCGGACTAGCAGAATACTTC	CASSLPGLAEYF
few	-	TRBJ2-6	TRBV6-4	TGTGCCAGTAGTGAGTCTGGGGCCAACGTCCTGACTTTC	CASSESGANVLTF
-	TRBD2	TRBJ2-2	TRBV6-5	TGTGCCAGCACAGCGGGGGGTGCGAACACCGGGGAGCTGTTTTTT	CASTAGGANTGELFF
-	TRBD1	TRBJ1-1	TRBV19	TGTGCCAGTAGTATGAATGACAGGGGGCCTCGGGAGACTGAAGCTTTCTTT	CASSMNDRGPRETEAFF
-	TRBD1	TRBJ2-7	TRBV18	TGTGCCAGCTCACCCCCGGGACAGGGGGCCAACGAGCAGTACTTC	CASSPPGQGANEQYF
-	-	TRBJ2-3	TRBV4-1	TGCGCCAGCAGCCAAGCCCCTAGTCGGAGCGACTTCACAGATACGCAGTATTTT	CASSQAPSRSDFTDTQYF
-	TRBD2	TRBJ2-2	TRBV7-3	TGTGCCAGCAGCCCCACCGCTAGCGGGACCGGGGAGCTGTTTTTT	CASSPTASGTGELFF
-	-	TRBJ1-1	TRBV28	TGTGCCAGCAGTTTAGAGGTGCAGGTAAATCCGAACACTGAAGCTTTCTTT	CASSLEVQVNPNTEAFF
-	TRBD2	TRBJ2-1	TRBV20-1	TGCAGTGTGGCTAAGGCGGGGGGGCTGCGGAATGAGCAGTTCTTC	CSVAKAGGLRNEQFF
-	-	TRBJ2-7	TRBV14	TGTGCCAGCAGCCCCGGGCCGCTCCGGGAGAAGTACTTC	CASSPGPLREKYF
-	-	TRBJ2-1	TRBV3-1	TGTGCCAGCAGCCAAGGAGGAACCAATGAGCAGTTCTTC	CASSQGGTNEQFF
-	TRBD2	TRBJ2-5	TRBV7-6	TGTGCCAGCAGCTCACTAGCGGGGGGCCTGGAGACCCAGTACTTC	CASSSLAGGLETQYF
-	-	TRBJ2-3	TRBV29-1	TGCAGCGTTGATGGGACGGGGGGCACAGATACGCAGTATTTT	CSVDGTGGTDTQYF
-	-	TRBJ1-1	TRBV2	TGTGCCAGCACTGAGGGCGGAAACACTGAAGCTTTCTTT	CASTEGGNTEAFF
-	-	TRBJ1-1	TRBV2	TGTGCCAGCACCGCACATCTGAACACTGAAGCTTTCTTT	CASTAHLNTEAFF
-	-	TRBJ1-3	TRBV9	TGTGCCAGCAGCGTATGGGGTCTCGCCGGGTCTGGAAACACCATATATTTT	CASSVWGLAGSGNTIYF
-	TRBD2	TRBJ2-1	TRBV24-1	TGTGCCACCAGTGACAGCGGGGGGGCCAACCCTCGAGAGCAGTTCTTC	CATSDSGGANPREQFF
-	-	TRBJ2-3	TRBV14	TGTGCCAGCAGCCTCACAAGGACACATCCCACAGATACGCAGTATTTT	CASSLTRTHPTDTQYF
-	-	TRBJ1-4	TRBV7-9	TGTGCCAGCAGCACCCAACGGTGGGGAGGGTATCAGGCTAATGAAAAACTGTTTTTT	CASSTQRWGGYQANEKLFF
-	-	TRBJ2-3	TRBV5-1	TGCGCCAGCAGCTTCGGTGAGGCAGGGGCGGCAGATACGCAGTATTTT	CASSFGEAGAADTQYF
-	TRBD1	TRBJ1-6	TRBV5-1	TGCGCCAGCAGCTTGGGGACAGGGCAAGGAGAATCACCCCTCCACTTT	CASSLGTGQGESPLHF
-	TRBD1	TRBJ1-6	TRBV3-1	TGTGCCAGCAGCCTCGGACAGGGTACGAATTCACCCCTCCACTTT	CASSLGQGTNSPLHF
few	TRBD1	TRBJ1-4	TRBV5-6	TGTGCCAGCAGCAGACAGGGGGCGGGTGAAAAACTGTTTTTT	CASSRQGAGEKLFF
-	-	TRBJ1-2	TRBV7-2	TGTGCCAGCACTCCGGGAATAGAAGGCTACACCTTC	CASTPGIEGYTF
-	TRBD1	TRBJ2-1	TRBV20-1	TGCAGTGCTACCCGACAGGGGTTCTACAATGAGCAGTTCTTC	CSATRQGFYNEQFF
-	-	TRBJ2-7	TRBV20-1	TGCAGTGCAAAGCGGAACGTGGGGCTCGAGCAGTACTTC	CSAKRNVGLEQYF
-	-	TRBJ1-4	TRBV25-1	TGTGCCAGCACCGGGAGAAGCCGGGGTGAAAAACTGTTTTTT	CASTGRSRGEKLFF
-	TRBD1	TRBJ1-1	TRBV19	TGTGCCAGTAGTTCCCGGGACAGGGGGCCCAGGAACACTGAAGCTTTCTTT	CASSSRDRGPRNTEAFF
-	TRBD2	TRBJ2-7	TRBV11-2	TGTGCCAGCAGCTTAACGGTAATAGCGGGGGTTCTTTCCTACGAGCAGTACTTC	CASSLTVIAGVLSYEQYF
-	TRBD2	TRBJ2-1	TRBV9	TGTGCCAGCAGCACCGGACTAGCGGGGTACAGTGAGCAGTTCTTC	CASSTGLAGYSEQFF
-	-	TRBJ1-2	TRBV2	TGTGCCAGCAGTGAACGGTACTATGGCTACACCTTC	CASSERYYGYTF
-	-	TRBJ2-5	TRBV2	TGTGCCAGCAGTGGCCGGACAACCACTCAAGAGACCCAGTACTTC	CASSGRTTTQETQYF
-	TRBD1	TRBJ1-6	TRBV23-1	TGCGCCAGCAGTCAAGGGACAGGGTACTCACCCCTCCACTTT	CASSQGTGYSPLHF
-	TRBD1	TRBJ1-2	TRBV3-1	TGTGCCAGCAGCCCACAGGGGAGGGAAGGCTACACCTTC	CASSPQGREGYTF
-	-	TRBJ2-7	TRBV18	TGTGCCAGCTCACCGAGCCTCACCTACGAGCAGTACTTC	CASSPSLTYEQYF
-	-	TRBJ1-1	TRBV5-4	TGTGCCAGCAGGCCATGGGTGAACACTGAAGCTTTCTTT	CASRPWVNTEAFF
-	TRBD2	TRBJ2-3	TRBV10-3	TGTGCCATCAGTGAGTCGGCTCGGACGAGACTAGCGGGGCGCACAGATACGCAGTATTTT	CAISESARTRLAGRTDTQYF
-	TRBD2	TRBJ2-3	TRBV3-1	TGTGCCAGCAGCCTCTACCCGGCTAGCGGGGGGACAGATACGCAGTATTTT	CASSLYPASGGTDTQYF
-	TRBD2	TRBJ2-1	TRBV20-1	TGCAGTGCTTCACGACCGGGACTAGGAATCAATGAGCAGTTCTTC	CSASRPGLGINEQFF